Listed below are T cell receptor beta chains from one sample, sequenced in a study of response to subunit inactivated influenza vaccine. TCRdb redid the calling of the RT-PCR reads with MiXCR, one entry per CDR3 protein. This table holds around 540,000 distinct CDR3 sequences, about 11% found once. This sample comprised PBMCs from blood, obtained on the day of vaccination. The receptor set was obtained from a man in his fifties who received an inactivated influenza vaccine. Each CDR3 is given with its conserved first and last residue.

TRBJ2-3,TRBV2,CAIEEDTQYF
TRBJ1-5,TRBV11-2,CASSLSLGQPQHF
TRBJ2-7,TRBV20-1,CSAEREGPTILGAYEQYF
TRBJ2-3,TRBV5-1,CASSFDGGTSTDTQYF
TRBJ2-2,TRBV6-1,CASTLGNTGELFF
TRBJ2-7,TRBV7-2,CASSLVGPGSGSYEQYF
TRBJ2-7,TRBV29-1,CSVAPSGIYEQYF
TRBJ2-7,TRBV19,CASSITSGSYEQYF
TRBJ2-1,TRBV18,CASSPLEGRYNEQFF
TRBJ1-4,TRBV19,CATSLGRGRSNEKLFF
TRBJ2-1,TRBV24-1,CATSGGSGGMNEQFF
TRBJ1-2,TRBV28,CASSPRVYGYTF
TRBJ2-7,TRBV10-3,CAIKPGQGSHEQYF
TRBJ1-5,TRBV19,CASSKDVGNQPQHF
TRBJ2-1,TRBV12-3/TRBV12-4,CASSDVAGGYRYNEQFF
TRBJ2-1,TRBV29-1,CSVDHRGTGVDEQFF
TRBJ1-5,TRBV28,CASSSPLLRVYSNQPQHF
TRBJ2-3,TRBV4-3,CASSVGLFVDTQYF
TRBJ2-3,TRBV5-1,CASSLLISPSGASTDTQYF
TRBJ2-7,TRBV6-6,CASSPKAYEQYF
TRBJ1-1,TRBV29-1,CSGDLGNTEAFF